These T cell receptor beta chains were read from a single sample in a study of CD8 T cells in Susac syndrome. Each CDR3 protein is one row after TCRdb ran MiXCR on the immunoSEQ multiplex PCR reads. The sample records about 240,000 distinct CDR3 sequences, about 96% being singletons. The sample was CD4+ T cells from PBMCs. The receptors come from a human donor with Susac syndrome. Both conserved end residues are part of each CDR3. Each record gives: CDR3 length, clone size, J gene, V gene, D gene, CDR3 protein, CDR3 DNA. D genes are given only for firm matches. Not all rows give a size; the values are once, few, many and, for expanded clones, a class.

15 | . | TRBJ2-1 | TRBV15 | TRBD2 | CATSTWTSGSDEQFF | TGTGCCACCAGCACCTGGACTAGCGGGAGTGATGAGCAGTTCTTC
13 | . | TRBJ2-1 | TRBV12-3/TRBV12-4 | TRBD2 | CASTSGGRNEQFF | TGTGCCAGCACCTCGGGGGGGCGCAATGAGCAGTTCTTC
15 | . | TRBJ1-2 | TRBV15 | TRBD1 | CATSSFSGTVYGYTF | TGTGCCACCAGCTCCTTCTCCGGGACAGTCTATGGCTACACCTTC
16 | . | TRBJ2-1 | TRBV6-6 | TRBD2 | CASSTWTSGKSNEQFF | TGTGCCAGCAGTACATGGACTAGCGGGAAGAGTAATGAGCAGTTCTTC
11 | . | TRBJ2-3 | TRBV30 | . | CAWTGRETQYF | TGTGCCTGGACTGGCAGAGAGACGCAGTATTTT
14 | few | TRBJ2-5 | TRBV11-1 | TRBD1 | CASSLPRGQETQYF | TGTGCCAGCAGCTTACCCAGGGGGCAAGAGACCCAGTACTTC
13 | . | TRBJ2-7 | TRBV29-1 | . | CSVRRDWTYEQYF | TGCAGCGTCCGCCGGGACTGGACCTACGAGCAGTACTTC
13 | once | TRBJ2-4 | TRBV30 | TRBD2 | CAWRREGLNIQYF | TGTGCCTGGAGGCGGGAGGGCCTAAACATTCAGTACTTC
14 | few | TRBJ2-7 | TRBV12-3/TRBV12-4 | . | CASSSGGQSYEQYF | TGTGCCAGCAGTTCCGGGGGGCAATCCTACGAGCAGTACTTC
12 | . | TRBJ2-5 | TRBV6-5 | . | CASSYGGETQYF | TGTGCCAGCAGTTACGGGGGGGAGACCCAGTACTTC
14 | . | TRBJ2-7 | TRBV7-3 | TRBD2 | CASSVLAGDREQYF | TGTGCCAGCAGCGTACTAGCGGGGGATCGGGAGCAGTACTTC
17 | . | TRBJ2-7 | TRBV9 | TRBD2 | CASSVESLADGSTEQYF | TGTGCCAGCAGCGTAGAATCCCTAGCGGACGGATCTACGGAGCAGTACTTC
15 | . | TRBJ2-7 | TRBV4-1 | . | CASSHPGTKLYEQYF | TGCGCCAGCAGTCACCCCGGGACGAAGCTTTACGAGCAGTACTTC
16 | . | TRBJ1-4 | TRBV25-1 | TRBD1 | CASSASLTGVREKLFF | TGTGCCAGCAGTGCAAGCCTGACAGGGGTGAGGGAAAAACTGTTTTTT
15 | once | TRBJ2-7 | TRBV28 | . | CASSSSGVPSYEQYF | TGTGCCAGCAGTTCCTCGGGGGTCCCCAGCTACGAGCAGTACTTC
14 | once | TRBJ1-2 | TRBV28 | . | CASSLSIANYGYTF | TGTGCCAGCAGTTTGTCGATAGCTAACTATGGCTACACCTTC
15 | . | TRBJ1-5 | TRBV20-1 | . | CSAGGGHGTNQPQHF | TGCAGTGCTGGGGGGGGCCACGGAACCAATCAGCCCCAGCATTTT
14 | . | TRBJ2-5 | TRBV29-1 | . | CSVGRSGVQETQYF | TGCAGCGTTGGCCGATCAGGGGTACAAGAGACCCAGTACTTC
16 | . | TRBJ2-7 | TRBV6-2/TRBV6-3 | TRBD1 | CASSSPTQGAVYEQYF | TGTGCCAGCAGTTCCCCGACACAGGGGGCGGTCTACGAGCAGTACTTC
15 | few | TRBJ2-7 | TRBV29-1 | TRBD1 | CSVGPGQGRPYEQYF | TGCAGCGTTGGGCCGGGACAGGGACGCCCCTACGAGCAGTACTTC
15 | . | TRBJ1-3 | TRBV14 | . | CASSQGKGPGNTIYF | TGTGCCAGCAGCCAAGGAAAAGGACCTGGAAACACCATATATTTT
15 | . | TRBJ2-5 | TRBV7-9 | TRBD2 | CASSNRMGGRETQYF | TGTGCCAGCAGCAACCGTATGGGCGGGAGAGAGACCCAGTACTTC
13 | . | TRBJ2-2 | TRBV28 | TRBD1 | CASRAGGTGELFF | TGTGCCAGCAGGGCAGGGGGCACCGGGGAGCTGTTTTTT
13 | . | TRBJ1-1 | TRBV30 | . | CAWARDSNTEAFF | TGTGCCTGGGCTCGGGATTCCAACACTGAAGCTTTCTTT
15 | . | TRBJ2-1 | TRBV5-1 | TRBD1 | CASSLDGQGLHEQFF | TGCGCCAGCAGCTTGGACGGACAGGGATTACATGAGCAGTTCTTC
11 | . | TRBJ2-1 | TRBV7-2 | . | CASTLRYEQFF | TGTGCCAGCACGCTTAGGTATGAGCAGTTCTTC
14 | . | TRBJ1-5 | TRBV4-1 | TRBD1 | CASSRQGLNQPQHF | TGCGCCAGCAGTCGACAGGGGTTAAATCAGCCCCAGCATTTT
16 | . | TRBJ1-5 | TRBV27 | . | CASSLSRPYSNQPQHF | TGTGCCAGCAGTTTGTCCAGGCCGTATAGCAATCAGCCCCAGCATTTT
16 | . | TRBJ1-3 | TRBV6-1 | . | CASRDQSRGSGNTIYF | TGTGCCAGCAGGGATCAATCCAGGGGTTCTGGAAACACCATATATTTT
13 | once | TRBJ2-5 | TRBV12-3/TRBV12-4 | . | CAGSRALGGTQYF | TGTGCCGGAAGCAGGGCGTTAGGGGGGACCCAGTACTTC
15 | . | TRBJ2-7 | TRBV4-1 | . | CASSPYPRDGGEQYF | TGCGCCAGCAGCCCCTACCCCCGGGACGGGGGCGAGCAGTACTTC
16 | . | TRBJ2-3 | TRBV5-6 | . | CASSPERSTRTDTQYF | TGTGCCAGCAGCCCGGAGAGAAGCACGAGAACAGATACGCAGTATTTT
15 | . | TRBJ2-7 | TRBV5-6 | . | CASSLGAGVLYEQYF | TGTGCCAGCAGCTTGGGGGCAGGGGTACTCTACGAGCAGTACTTC
14 | . | TRBJ2-3 | TRBV20-1 | . | CSARERVGLAPISF | TGCAGTGCTAGAGAAAGGGTTGGTCTAGCTCCCATCTCATTT
16 | . | TRBJ2-2 | TRBV20-1 | TRBD2 | CSAPPEREVSAGELFF | TGCAGTGCTCCACCGGAGCGGGAGGTCTCGGCCGGGGAGCTGTTTTTT
16 | . | TRBJ2-2 | TRBV9 | . | CASSVDLQVIGGELFF | TGTGCCAGCAGCGTAGATCTACAGGTCATAGGGGGGGAGCTGTTTTTT